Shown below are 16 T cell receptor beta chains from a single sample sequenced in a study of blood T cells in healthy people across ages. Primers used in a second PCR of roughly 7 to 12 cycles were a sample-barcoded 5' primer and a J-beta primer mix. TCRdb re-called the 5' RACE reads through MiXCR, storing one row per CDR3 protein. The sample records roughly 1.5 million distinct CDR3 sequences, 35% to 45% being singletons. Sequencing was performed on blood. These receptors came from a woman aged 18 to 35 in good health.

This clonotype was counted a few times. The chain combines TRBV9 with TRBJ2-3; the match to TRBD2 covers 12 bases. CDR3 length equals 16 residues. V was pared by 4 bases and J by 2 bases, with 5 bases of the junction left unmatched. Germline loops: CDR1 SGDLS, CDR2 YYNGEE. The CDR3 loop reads CASSSRTSGNTDTQYF. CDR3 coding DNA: TGTGCCAGCAGCTCCCGGACTAGCGGGAACACAGATACGCAGTATTTT.

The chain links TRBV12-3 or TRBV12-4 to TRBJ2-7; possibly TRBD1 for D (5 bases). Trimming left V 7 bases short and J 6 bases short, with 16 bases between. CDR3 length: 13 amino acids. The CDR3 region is CASTDSSSGEQYF. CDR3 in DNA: TGTGCCAGCACCGACAGTTCCTCCGGCGAGCAGTACTTC.

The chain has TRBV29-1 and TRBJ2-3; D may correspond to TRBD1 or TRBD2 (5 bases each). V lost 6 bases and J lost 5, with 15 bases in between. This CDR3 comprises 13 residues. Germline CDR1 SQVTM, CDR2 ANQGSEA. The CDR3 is CSVQGEVKDTQYF. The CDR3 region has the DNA TGCAGCGTCCAGGGAGAAGTAAAAGATACGCAGTATTTT.

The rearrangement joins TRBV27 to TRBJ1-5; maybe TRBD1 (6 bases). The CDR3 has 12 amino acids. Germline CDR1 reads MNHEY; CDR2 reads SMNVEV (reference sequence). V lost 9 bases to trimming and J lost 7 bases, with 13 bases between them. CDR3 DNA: TGTGCCAGTTGGGGGGCCGGGCAGCCCCAGCATTTT. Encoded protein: CASWGAGQPQHF.

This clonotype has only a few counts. CDR3 in DNA: TGTGCCAGCAGCCAAGAAAGTAGCGGGAGGCCCCGCTACAATGAGCAGTTCTTC. Encoded protein: CASSQESSGRPRYNEQFF. This rearrangement joins TRBV4-2 to TRBJ2-1; 10 bases map to TRBD2. With 0 bases clipped from V and 3 bases from J, the junction kept 8 bases outside the gene matches. The germline V gene encodes CDR1 LGHNA and CDR2 YNFKEQ. CDR3 size: 18 residues.

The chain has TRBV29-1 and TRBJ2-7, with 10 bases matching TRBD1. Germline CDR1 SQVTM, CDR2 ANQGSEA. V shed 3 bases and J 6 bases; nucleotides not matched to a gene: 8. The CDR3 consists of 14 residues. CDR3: CSVETGTGVGEQYF. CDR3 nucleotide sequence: TGCAGCGTTGAGACCGGGACAGGGGTAGGCGAGCAGTACTTC.

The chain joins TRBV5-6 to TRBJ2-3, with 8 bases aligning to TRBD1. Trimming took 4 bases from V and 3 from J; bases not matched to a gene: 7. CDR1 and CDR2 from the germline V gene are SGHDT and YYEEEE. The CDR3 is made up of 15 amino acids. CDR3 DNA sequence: TGTGCCAGCAGCACAACAGGGGGGTGGACAGATACGCAGTATTTT. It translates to CASSTTGGWTDTQYF.

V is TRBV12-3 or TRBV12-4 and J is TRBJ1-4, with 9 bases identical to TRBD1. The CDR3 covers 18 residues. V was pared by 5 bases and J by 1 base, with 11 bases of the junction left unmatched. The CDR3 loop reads CASSRPGQGVGTNEKLFF. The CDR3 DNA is TGTGCCAGCAGTCGCCCGGGACAGGGAGTAGGAACTAATGAAAAACTGTTTTTT.

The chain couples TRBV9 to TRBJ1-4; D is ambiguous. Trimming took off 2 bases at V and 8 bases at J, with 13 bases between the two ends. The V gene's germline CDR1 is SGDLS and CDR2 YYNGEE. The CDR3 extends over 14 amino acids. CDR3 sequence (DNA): TGTGCCAGCAGCGTCGGGTCTGGGGAGGAAAAACTGTTTTTT. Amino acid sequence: CASSVGSGEEKLFF.

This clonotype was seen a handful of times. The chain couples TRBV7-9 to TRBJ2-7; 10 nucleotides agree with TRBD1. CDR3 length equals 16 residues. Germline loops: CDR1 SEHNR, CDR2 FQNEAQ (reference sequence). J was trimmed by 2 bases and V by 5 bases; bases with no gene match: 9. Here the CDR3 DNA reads TGTGCCAGCAGCGACGACAGGGGGCTGTCCGCCTACGAGCAGTACTTC. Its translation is CASSDDRGLSAYEQYF.

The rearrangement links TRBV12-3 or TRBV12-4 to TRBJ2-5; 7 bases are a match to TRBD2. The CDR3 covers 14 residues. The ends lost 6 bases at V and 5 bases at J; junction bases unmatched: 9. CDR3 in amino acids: CASRPGLVRETQYF. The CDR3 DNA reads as TGTGCCAGCAGACCTGGACTAGTTCGTGAGACCCAGTACTTC.

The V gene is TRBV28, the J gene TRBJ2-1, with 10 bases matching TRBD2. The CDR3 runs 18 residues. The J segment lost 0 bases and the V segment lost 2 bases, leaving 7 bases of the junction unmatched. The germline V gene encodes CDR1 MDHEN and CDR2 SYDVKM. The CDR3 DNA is TGTGCCAGCAGTTTACGGGCTAGCGGGAGTCCCTCCTACAATGAGCAGTTCTTC. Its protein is CASSLRASGSPSYNEQFF.

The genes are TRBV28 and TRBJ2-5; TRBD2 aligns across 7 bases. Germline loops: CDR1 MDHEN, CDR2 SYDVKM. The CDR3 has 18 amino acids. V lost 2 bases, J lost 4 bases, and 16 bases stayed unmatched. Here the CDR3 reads CASSLPLQRGGAGETQYF. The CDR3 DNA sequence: TGTGCCAGCAGTTTACCCCTCCAGCGGGGAGGGGCGGGAGAGACCCAGTACTTC. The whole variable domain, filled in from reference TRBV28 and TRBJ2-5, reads DVKVTQSSRYLVKRTGEKVFLECVQDMDHENMFWYRQDPGLGLRLIYFSYDVKMKEKGDIPEGYSVSREKKERFSLILESASTNQTSMYLCASSLPLQRGGAGETQYFGPGTRLLVL.

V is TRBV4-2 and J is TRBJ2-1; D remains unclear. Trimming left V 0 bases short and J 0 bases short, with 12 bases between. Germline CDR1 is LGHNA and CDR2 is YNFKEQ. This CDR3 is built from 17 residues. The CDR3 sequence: CASSQDPSRSSYNEQFF. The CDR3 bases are TGTGCCAGCAGCCAAGATCCCAGCCGAAGCTCCTACAATGAGCAGTTCTTC.

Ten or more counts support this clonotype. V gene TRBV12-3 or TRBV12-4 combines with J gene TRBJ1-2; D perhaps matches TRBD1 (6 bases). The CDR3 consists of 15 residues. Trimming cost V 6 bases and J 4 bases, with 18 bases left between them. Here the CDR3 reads CASSPTGTASYGYTF. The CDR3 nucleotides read TGTGCCAGCAGCCCTACAGGGACGGCCTCCTATGGCTACACCTTC.

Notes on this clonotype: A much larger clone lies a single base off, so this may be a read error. In DNA form, the CDR3 reads TGTGCCAGCAGCTTAGGGAGGTTCGAGCAGTACTTC. Its translation: CASSLGRFEQYF. This chain joins TRBV7-9 and TRBJ2-7; D is perhaps TRBD2 (5 bases). CDR1 SEHNR and CDR2 FQNEAQ come from the germline V gene (reference sequence). V lost 1 base and J lost 6, with 7 bases in between. This CDR3 is 12 amino acids long. The full variable domain, its missing parts supplied by reference TRBV7-9 and TRBJ2-7, is DTGVSQNPRHKITKRGQNVTFRCDPISEHNRLYWYRQTLGQGPEFLTYFQNEAQLEKSRLLSDRFSAERPKGSFSTLEIQRTEQGDSAMYLCASSLGRFEQYFGPGTRLTVT.